This T cell receptor beta chain stems from a study of T cell repertoires in cytomegalovirus infection. MiXCR was run by TCRdb on the reads, yielding one entry per CDR3 protein. Of about 310,000 distinct CDR3 sequences in the sample, 20% to 25% were seen once. Germline-derived CDR1 and CDR2 are MGHRA and YSYEKL. The CDR3 covers 14 residues. V was trimmed by 4 bases and J by 7 bases, leaving 11 bases between them. Worth noting for this clonotype: The antigen remains undetermined.

The chain uses TRBV4-1 and TRBJ1-6; no reliable D call. The TCR was taken from a human donor in good health (CMV status not recorded). Some clones in this sample may be carry-over from other donors' samples. The specimen comprised cultured PBMCs, sampled from culture after CMV antigen stimulation. The CDR3 DNA reads TGCGCCAGCAGCCCCCCGGGCCTAAATTCACCCCTCCACTTT. Translating gives CASSPPGLNSPLHF.